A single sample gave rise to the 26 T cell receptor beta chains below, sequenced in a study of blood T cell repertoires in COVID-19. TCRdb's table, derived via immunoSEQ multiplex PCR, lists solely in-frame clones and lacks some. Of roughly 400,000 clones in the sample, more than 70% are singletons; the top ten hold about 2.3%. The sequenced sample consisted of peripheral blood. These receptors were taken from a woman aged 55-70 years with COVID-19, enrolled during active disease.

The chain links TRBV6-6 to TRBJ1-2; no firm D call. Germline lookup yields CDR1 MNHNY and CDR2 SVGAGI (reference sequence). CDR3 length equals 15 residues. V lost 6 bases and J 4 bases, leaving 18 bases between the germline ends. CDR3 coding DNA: TGTGCCAGCAGCATTACTCAGGATGTGAGCTATGGCTACACCTTC. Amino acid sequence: CASSITQDVSYGYTF.

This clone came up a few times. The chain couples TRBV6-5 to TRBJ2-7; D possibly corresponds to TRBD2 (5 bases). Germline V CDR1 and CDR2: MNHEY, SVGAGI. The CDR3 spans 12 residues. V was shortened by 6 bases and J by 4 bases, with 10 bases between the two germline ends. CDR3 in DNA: TGTGCCAGCAGCCAGGAGCGGTACGAGCAGTACTTC. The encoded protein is CASSQERYEQYF.

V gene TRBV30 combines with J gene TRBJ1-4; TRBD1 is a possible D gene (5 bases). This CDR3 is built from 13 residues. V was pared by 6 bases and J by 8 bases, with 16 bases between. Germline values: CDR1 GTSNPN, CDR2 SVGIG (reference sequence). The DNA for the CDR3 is TGTGCCTGCTCGGGCAGGGCGGGGGAAAAACTGTTTTTT. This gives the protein CACSGRAGEKLFF.

CDR3 residues: CASRALGRDGYTF. The CDR3 DNA reads TGTGCCAGTAGAGCGCTAGGCCGCGACGGCTACACCTTC. The genes are TRBV19 and TRBJ1-2; D gene unclear. The CDR3 loop spans 13 amino acids. Trimming stripped 6 bases from V and 8 bases from J, with 16 bases between. Germline CDR1 reads LNHDA; CDR2 reads SQIVND (reference sequence). The entire variable domain, with the rest obtained from reference TRBV19 and TRBJ1-2, is as follows: DGGITQSPKYLFRKEGQNVTLSCEQNLNHDAMYWYRQDPGQGLRLIYYSQIVNDFQKGDIAEGYSVSREKKESFPLTVTSAQKNPTAFYLCASRALGRDGYTFGSGTRLTVV.

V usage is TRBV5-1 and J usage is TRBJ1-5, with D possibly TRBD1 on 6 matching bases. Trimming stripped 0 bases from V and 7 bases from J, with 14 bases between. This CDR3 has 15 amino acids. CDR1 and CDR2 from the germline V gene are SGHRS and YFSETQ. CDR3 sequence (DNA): TGCGCCAGCAGCTTGGGGTACAGGGATGAACAGCCCCAGCATTTT. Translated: CASSLGYRDEQPQHF.

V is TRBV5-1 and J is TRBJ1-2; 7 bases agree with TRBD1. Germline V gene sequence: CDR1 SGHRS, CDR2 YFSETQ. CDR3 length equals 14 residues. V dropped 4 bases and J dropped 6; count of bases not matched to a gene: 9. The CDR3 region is CASSPGDSKNGYTF. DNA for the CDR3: TGCGCCAGCAGCCCGGGGGACAGTAAAAATGGCTACACCTTC.

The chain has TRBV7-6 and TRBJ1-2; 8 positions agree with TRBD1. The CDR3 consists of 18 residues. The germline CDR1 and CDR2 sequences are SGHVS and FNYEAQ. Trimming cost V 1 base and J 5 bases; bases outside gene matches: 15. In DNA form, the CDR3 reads TGTGCCAGCAGCTTAGGCCTTGGGGGAGGACAGGGAGGGTATGGCTACACCTTC. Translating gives CASSLGLGGGQGGYGYTF.

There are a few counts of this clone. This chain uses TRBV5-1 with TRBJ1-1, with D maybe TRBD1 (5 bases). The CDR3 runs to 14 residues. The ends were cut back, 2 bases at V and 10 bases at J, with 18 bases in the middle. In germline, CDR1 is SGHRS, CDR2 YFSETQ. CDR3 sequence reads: CASSFQDGGTLAFF. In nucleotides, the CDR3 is TGCGCCAGCAGCTTTCAGGACGGGGGGACGTTAGCTTTCTTT. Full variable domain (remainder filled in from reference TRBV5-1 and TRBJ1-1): KAGVTQTPRYLIKTRGQQVTLSCSPISGHRSVSWYQQTPGQGLQFLFEYFSETQRNKGNFPGRFSGRQFSNSRSEMNVSTLELGDSALYLCASSFQDGGTLAFFGQGTRLTVV.

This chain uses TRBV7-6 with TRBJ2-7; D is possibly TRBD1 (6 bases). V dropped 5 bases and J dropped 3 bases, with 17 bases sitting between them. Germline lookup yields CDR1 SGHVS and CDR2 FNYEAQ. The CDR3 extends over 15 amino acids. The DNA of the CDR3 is TGTGCCAGCAGCCTAAGGGACAACGGAAACTACGAGCAGTACTTC. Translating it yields CASSLRDNGNYEQYF.

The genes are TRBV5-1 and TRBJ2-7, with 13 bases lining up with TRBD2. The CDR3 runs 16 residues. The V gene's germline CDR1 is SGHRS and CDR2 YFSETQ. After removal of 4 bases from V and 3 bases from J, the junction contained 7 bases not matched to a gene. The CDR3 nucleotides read TGCGCCAGCAGCGTAAAGGGACTAGCGGGGAACTACGAGCAGTACTTC. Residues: CASSVKGLAGNYEQYF.

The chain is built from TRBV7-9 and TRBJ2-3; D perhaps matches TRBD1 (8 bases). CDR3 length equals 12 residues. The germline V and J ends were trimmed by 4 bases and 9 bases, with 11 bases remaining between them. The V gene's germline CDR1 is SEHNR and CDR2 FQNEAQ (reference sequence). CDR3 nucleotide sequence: TGTGCCAGCAGCTCACAGGGGGGGACGCAGTATTTT. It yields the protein CASSSQGGTQYF.

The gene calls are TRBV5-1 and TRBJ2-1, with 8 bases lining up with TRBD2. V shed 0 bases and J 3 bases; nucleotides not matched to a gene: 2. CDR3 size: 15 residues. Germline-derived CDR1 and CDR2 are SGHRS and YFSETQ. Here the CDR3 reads CASSLGGGLYNEQFF. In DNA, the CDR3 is TGCGCCAGCAGCTTGGGCGGGGGGCTCTACAATGAGCAGTTCTTC.

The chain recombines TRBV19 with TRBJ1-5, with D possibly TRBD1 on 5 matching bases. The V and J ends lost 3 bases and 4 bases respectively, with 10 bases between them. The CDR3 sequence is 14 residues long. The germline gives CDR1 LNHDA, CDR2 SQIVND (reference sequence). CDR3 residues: CASSMSQGNQPQHF. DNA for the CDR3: TGTGCCAGTAGTATGAGCCAGGGAAATCAGCCCCAGCATTTT.

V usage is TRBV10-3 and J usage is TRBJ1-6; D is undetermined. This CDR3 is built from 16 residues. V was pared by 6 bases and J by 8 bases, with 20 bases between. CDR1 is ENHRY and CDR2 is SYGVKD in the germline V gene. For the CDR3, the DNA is TGTGCCATCAGGAGCGAAGTCGCTTTTGAGTATTCACCCCTCCACTTT. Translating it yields CAIRSEVAFEYSPLHF.

The CDR3: CASSPQVYTF. In DNA, the CDR3 is TGTGCCAGCAGCCCCCAGGTTTACACCTTC. This chain uses TRBV7-9 with TRBJ1-2; D uncertain. V gave up 5 bases and J gave up 11 bases, with 9 bases separating them. CDR1 is SEHNR and CDR2 is FQNEAQ in the germline V gene (reference sequence). The CDR3 covers 10 residues.

CDR3 amino acids: CASKRGTHTEAFF. Written as DNA, the CDR3 is TGTGCCAGCAAGCGGGGAACGCACACTGAAGCTTTCTTT. The chain is built from TRBV6-5 and TRBJ1-1; D is undetermined. CDR3 size: 13 residues. Trimming shortened V by 7 bases and J by 3 bases, and 12 bases separated the two germline ends. Germline V gene lookup returns CDR1 MNHEY and CDR2 SVGAGI.

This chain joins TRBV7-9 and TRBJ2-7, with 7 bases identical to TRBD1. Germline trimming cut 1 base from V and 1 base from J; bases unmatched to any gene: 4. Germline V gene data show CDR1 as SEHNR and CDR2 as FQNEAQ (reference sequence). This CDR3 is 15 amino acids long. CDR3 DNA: TGTGCCAGCAGCTTAGGGGCAGGGGGATCCTACGAGCAGTACTTC. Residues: CASSLGAGGSYEQYF.

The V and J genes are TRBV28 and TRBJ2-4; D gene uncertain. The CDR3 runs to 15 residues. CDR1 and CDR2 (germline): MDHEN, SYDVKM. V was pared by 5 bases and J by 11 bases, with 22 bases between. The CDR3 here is CASSDPVGRKTVQYF. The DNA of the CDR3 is TGTGCCAGCAGTGACCCGGTTGGGCGAAAAACTGTTCAGTACTTC.

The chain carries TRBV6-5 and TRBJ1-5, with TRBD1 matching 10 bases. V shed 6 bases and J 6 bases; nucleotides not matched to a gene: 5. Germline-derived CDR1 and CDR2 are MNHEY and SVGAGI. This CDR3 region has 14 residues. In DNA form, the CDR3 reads TGTGCCAGCAGGAGGGACAGGGGACCTCAGCCCCAGCATTTT. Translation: CASRRDRGPQPQHF.

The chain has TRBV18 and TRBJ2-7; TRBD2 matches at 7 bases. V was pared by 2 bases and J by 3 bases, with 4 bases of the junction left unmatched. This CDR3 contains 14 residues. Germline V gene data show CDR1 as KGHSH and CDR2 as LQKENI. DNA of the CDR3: TGTGCCAGCTCACCATTCAGCGGGGTCTACGAGCAGTACTTC. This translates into CASSPFSGVYEQYF.

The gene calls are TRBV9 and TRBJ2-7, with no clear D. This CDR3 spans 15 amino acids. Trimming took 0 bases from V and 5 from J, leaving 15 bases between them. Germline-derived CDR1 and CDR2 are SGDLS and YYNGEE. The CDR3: CASSVGPETRHEQYF. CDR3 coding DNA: TGTGCCAGCAGCGTAGGCCCCGAGACTCGCCACGAGCAGTACTTC. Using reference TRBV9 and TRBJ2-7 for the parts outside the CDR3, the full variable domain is DSGVTQTPKHLITATGQRVTLRCSPRSGDLSVYWYQQSLDQGLQFLIQYYNGEERAKGNILERFSAQQFPDLHSELNLSSLELGDSALYFCASSVGPETRHEQYFGPGTRLTVT.

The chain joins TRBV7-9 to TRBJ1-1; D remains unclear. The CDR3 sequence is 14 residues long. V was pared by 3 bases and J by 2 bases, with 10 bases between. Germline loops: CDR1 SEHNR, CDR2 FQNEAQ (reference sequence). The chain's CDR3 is CASSFLNSNTEAFF. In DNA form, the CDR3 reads TGTGCCAGCAGCTTCTTGAACTCTAACACTGAAGCTTTCTTT.

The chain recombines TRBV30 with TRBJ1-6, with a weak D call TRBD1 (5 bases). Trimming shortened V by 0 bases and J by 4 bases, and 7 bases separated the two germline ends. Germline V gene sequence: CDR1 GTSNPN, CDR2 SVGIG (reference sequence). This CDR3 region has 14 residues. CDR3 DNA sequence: TGTGCCTGGAGTGTGGACACTTATAATTCACCCCTCCACTTT. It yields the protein CAWSVDTYNSPLHF.

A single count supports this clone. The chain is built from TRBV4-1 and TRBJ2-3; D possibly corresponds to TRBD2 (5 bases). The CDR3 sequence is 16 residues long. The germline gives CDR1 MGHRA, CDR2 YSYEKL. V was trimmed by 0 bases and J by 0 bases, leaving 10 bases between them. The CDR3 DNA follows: TGCGCCAGCAGCCAAGAGATCGGCGGGAGCACAGATACGCAGTATTTT. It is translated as CASSQEIGGSTDTQYF.

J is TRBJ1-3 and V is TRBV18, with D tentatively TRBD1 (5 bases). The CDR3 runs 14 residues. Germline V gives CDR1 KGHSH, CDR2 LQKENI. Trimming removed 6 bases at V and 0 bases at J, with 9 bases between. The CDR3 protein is CASSPQGSGNTIYF. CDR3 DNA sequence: TGTGCCAGCTCCCCCCAGGGCTCTGGAAACACCATATATTTT.

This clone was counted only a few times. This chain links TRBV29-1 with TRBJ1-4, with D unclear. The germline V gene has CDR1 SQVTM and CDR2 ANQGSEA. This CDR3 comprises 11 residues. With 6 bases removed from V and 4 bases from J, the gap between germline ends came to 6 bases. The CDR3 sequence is CSVRGNEKLFF. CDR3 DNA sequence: TGCAGCGTCCGGGGTAATGAAAAACTGTTTTTT.